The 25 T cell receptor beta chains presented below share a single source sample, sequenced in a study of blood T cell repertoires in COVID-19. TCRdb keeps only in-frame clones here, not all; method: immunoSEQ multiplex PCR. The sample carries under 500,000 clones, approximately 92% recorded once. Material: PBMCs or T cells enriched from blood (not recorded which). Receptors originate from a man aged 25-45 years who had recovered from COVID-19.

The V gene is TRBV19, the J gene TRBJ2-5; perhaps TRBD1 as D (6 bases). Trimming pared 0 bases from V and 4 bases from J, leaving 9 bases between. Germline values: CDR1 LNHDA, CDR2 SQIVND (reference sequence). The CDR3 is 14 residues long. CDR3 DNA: TGTGCCAGTAGTATAGATCCAGGGGTAGAGACCCAGTACTTC. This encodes CASSIDPGVETQYF.

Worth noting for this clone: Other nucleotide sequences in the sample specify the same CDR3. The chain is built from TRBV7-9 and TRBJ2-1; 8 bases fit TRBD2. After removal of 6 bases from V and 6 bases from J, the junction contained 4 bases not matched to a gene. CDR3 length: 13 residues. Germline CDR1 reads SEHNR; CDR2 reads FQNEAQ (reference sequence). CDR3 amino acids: CASSLSGTNEQFF. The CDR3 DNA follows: TGTGCCAGCAGTCTTAGCGGGACCAATGAGCAGTTCTTC.

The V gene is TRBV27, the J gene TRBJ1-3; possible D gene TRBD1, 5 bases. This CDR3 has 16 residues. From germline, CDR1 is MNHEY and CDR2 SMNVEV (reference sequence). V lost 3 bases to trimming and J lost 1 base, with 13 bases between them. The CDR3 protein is CASSFRPGLSGNTIYF. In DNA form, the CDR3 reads TGTGCCAGCAGTTTTAGGCCAGGGTTGTCTGGAAACACCATATATTTT.

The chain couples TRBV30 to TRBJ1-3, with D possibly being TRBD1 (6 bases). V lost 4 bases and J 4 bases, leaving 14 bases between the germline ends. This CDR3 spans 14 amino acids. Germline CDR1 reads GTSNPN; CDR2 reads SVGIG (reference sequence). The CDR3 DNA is TGTGCCTGGAACCGGGACACCCAGGGAAACACCATATATTTT. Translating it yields CAWNRDTQGNTIYF. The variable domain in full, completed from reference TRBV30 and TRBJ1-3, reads SQTIHQWPATLVQPVGSPLSLECTVEGTSNPNLYWYRQAAGRGLQLLFYSVGIGQISSEVPQNLSASRPQDRQFILSSKKLLLSDSGFYLCAWNRDTQGNTIYFGEGSWLTVV.

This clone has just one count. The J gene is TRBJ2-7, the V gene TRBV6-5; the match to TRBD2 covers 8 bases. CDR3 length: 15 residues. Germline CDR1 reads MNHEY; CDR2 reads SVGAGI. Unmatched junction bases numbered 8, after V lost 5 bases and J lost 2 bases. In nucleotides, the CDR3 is TGTGCCAGCAGTCACAGACTAGCGCTGGCCTACGAGCAGTACTTC. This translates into CASSHRLALAYEQYF.

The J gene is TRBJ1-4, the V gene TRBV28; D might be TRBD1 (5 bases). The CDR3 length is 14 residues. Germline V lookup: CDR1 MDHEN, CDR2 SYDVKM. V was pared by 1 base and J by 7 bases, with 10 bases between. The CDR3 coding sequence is TGTGCCAGCAGTTTATCCTCAGGGCCTGAAAAACTGTTTTTT. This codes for CASSLSSGPEKLFF.

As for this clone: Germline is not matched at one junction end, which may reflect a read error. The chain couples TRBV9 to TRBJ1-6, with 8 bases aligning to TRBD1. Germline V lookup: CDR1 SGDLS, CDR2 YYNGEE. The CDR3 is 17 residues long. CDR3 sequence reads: CASSVADRAPGLSPLHF. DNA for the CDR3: TGTGCTAGCAGCGTAGCGGACAGGGCCCCGGGACTCTCACCCCTCCACTTT.

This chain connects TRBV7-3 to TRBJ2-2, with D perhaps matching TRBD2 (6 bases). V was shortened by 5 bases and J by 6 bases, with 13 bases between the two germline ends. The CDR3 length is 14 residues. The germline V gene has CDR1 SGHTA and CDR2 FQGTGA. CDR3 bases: TGTGCCAGCAGCGCCTCCGGGAGTGCCGGGGAGCTGTTTTTT. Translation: CASSASGSAGELFF.

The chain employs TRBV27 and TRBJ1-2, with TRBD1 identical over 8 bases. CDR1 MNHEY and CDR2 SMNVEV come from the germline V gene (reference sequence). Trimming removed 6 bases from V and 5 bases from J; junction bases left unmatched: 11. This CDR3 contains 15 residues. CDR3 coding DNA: TGTGCCAGCAGCGGGGGACAGGCGGGGATTTATGGCTACACCTTC. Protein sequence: CASSGGQAGIYGYTF.

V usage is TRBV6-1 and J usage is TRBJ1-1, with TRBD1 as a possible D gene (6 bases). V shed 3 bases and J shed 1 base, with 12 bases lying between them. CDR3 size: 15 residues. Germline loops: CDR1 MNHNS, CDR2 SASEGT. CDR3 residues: CASSEATGGNTEAFF. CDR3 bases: TGTGCCAGCAGTGAGGCGACAGGAGGGAACACTGAAGCTTTCTTT.

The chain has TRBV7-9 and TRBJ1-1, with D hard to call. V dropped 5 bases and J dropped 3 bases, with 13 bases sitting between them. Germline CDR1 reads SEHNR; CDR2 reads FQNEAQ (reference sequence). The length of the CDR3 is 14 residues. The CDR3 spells CASSQYIRDTEAFF. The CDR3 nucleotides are TGTGCCAGCAGCCAGTATATCCGGGACACTGAAGCTTTCTTT.

CDR3 sequence (DNA): TGTGCCAGCAGCTTCGAGTCTTCCTACGAGCAGTACTTC. Translation gives CASSFESSYEQYF. This chain joins TRBV11-1 and TRBJ2-7, with D uncertain. V lost 3 bases and J lost 1, with 7 bases in between. The CDR3 is 13 amino acids. CDR1 and CDR2 from the germline V gene are SGHAT and FQDESV (reference sequence).

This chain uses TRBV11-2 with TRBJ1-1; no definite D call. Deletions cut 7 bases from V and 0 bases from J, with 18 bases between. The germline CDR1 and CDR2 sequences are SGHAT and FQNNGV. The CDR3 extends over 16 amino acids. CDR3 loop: CASNPGTVWMNTEAFF. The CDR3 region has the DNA TGTGCCAGCAACCCAGGTACGGTGTGGATGAACACTGAAGCTTTCTTT.

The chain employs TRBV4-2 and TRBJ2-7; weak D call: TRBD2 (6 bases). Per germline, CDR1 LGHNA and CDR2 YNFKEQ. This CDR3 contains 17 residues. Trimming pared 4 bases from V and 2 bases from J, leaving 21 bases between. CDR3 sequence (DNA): TGTGCCAGCAGCCTCACGACCGGGGCTAGCGCAACCTACGAGCAGTACTTC. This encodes CASSLTTGASATYEQYF.

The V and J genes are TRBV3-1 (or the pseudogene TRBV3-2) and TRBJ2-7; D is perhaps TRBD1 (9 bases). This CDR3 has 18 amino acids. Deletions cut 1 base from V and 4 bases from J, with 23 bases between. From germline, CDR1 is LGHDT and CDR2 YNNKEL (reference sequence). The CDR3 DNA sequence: TGTGCCAGCAGCCAAGGCGGCGGGGGGACAGGGATTATGTACGAGCAGTACTTC. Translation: CASSQGGGGTGIMYEQYF.

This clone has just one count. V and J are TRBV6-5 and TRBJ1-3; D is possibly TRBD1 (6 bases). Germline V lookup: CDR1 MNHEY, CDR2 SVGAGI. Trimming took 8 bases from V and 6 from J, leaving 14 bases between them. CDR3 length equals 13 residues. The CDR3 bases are TGTGCCAGCGTGATCAGGGGCGAAAACACCATATATTTT. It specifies CASVIRGENTIYF.

The CDR3, as DNA: TGTGCCAGCAGGACAGGGGGCGGCTATGGCTACACCTTC. Translated, it gives CASRTGGGYGYTF. The chain carries TRBV7-9 and TRBJ1-2, with 10 bases aligning to TRBD1. The V gene's germline CDR1 is SEHNR and CDR2 FQNEAQ (reference sequence). The CDR3 has 13 amino acids. The junction had 2 bases not matched to a gene; V was cut back by 6 bases and J by 4 bases. Using reference TRBV7-9 and TRBJ1-2 for the parts outside the CDR3, the full variable domain is DTGVSQNPRHKITKRGQNVTFRCDPISEHNRLYWYRQTLGQGPEFLTYFQNEAQLEKSRLLSDRFSAERPKGSFSTLEIQRTEQGDSAMYLCASRTGGGYGYTFGSGTRLTVV.

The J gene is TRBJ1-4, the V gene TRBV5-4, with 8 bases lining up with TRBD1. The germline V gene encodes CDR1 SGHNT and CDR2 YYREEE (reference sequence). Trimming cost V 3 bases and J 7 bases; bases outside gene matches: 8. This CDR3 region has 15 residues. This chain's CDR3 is CASSSDRVGFEKLFF. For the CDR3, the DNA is TGTGCCAGCAGCTCGGACAGGGTCGGTTTTGAAAAACTGTTTTTT.

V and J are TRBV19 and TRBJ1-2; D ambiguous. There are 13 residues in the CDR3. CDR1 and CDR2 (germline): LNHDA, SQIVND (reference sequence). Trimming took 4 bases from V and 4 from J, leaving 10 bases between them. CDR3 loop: CASSKQRTYGYTF. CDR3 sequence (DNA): TGTGCCAGTAGTAAACAGAGAACCTATGGCTACACCTTC.

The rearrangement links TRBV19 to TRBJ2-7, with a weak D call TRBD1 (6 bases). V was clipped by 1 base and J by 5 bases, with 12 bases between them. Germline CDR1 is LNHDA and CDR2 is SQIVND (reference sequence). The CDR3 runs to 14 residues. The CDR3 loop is CASSIGGPGDEQYF. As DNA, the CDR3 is TGTGCCAGTAGTATAGGCGGGCCAGGGGACGAGCAGTACTTC.

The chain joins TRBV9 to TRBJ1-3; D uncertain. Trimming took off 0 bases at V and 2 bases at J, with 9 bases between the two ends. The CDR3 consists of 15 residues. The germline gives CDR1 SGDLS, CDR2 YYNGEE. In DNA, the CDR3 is TGTGCCAGCAGCGTAGCGCCCGGAGCTGGAAACACCATATATTTT. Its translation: CASSVAPGAGNTIYF.

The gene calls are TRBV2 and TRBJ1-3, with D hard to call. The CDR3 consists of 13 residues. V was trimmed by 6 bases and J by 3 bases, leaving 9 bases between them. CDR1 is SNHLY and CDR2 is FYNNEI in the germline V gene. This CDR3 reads CASSEGFGNTIYF. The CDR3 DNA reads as TGTGCCAGCAGCGAGGGATTTGGAAACACCATATATTTT.

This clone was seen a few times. CDR3 protein: CASSQCGRVCQPQHF. Here the CDR3 DNA reads TGCGCCAGCAGTCAATGTGGGAGGGTTTGCCAGCCCCAGCATTTT. The chain joins TRBV23-1 to TRBJ1-5, with D uncertain. TRBV23-1 has ORF status, its function being uncertain. This CDR3 spans 15 amino acids. V lost 1 base and J 7 bases, leaving 14 bases between the germline ends.

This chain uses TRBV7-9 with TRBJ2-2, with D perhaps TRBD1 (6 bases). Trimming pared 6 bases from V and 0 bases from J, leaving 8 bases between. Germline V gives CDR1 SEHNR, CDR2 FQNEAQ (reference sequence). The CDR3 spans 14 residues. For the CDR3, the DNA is TGTGCCAGCAGAACAGGGACGAACACCGGGGAGCTGTTTTTT. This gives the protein CASRTGTNTGELFF.

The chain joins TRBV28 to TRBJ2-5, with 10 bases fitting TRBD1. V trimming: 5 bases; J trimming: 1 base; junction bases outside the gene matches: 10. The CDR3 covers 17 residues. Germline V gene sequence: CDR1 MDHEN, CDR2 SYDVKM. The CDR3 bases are TGTGCCAGCAGTACGGGGCGGGACAGGGGTCCCCAAGAGACCCAGTACTTC. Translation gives CASSTGRDRGPQETQYF.